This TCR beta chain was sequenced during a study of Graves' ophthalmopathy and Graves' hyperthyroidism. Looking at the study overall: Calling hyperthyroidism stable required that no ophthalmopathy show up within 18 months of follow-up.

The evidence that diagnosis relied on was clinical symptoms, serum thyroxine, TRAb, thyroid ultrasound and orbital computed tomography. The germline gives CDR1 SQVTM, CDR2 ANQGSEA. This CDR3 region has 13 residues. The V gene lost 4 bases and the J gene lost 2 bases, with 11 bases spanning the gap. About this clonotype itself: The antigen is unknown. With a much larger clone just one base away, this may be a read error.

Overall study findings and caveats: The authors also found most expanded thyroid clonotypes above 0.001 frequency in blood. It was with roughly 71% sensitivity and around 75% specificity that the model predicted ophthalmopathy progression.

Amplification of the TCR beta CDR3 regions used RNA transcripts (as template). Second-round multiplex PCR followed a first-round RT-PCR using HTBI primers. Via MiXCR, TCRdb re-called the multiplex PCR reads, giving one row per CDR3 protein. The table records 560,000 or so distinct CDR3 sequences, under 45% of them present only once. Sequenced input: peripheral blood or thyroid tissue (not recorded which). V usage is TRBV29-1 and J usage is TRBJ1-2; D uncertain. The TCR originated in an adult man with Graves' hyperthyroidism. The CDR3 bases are TGCAGCGTTGGACCGGACGGGAACTATGGCTACACCTTC. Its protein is CSVGPDGNYGYTF. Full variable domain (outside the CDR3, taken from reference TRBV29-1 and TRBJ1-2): SAVISQKPSRDICQRGTSLTIQCQVDSQVTMMFWYRQQPGQSLTLIATANQGSEATYESGFVIDKFPISRPNLTFSTLTVSNMSPEDSSIYLCSVGPDGNYGYTFGSGTRLTVV.